A selection of T cell receptor beta chains follows, all from one sample in a study of cytomegalovirus exposure and HLA in healthy donors. The table came from immunoSEQ multiplex PCR; TCRdb's copy has only in-frame clones and leaves some out. This specimen shows 150,000 or so clones; the ten leading clones hold around 2.4%. The sequenced material came from PBMCs. These TCRs come from a woman aged 18-29 years in good health and CMV-seronegative. CDR3s include the opening cysteine and the closing phenylalanine or tryptophan. Fields, in order: J gene, D gene, V gene, CDR3 DNA, CDR3 protein. The D gene is left open where the match is weak.

>TRBJ1-2|.|TRBV29-1
TGCAGCGTTCACGACCCCTGGAGGGAGAGCAGCGGCTATGGCTACACCTTC
CSVHDPWRESSGYGYTF
>TRBJ1-2|TRBD1|TRBV19
TGTGCCAGTTCGAAGGGACAGTCGGACTATGGCTACACCTTC
CASSKGQSDYGYTF
>TRBJ2-2|.|TRBV11-2
TGTGCCAGCAGCTTAGATCCAGGGGTCGCCGGGGAGCTGTTTTTT
CASSLDPGVAGELFF
>TRBJ2-1|TRBD2|TRBV25-1
TGTGCCAGCAGTGGAGGGACTAGCGGAAACAATGAGCAGTTCTTC
CASSGGTSGNNEQFF
>TRBJ1-3|TRBD1|TRBV11-2
TGTGCCAGCAGCGTACAGGGGGCGCGACCGGGAGGAAACACCATATATTTT
CASSVQGARPGGNTIYF
>TRBJ1-1|TRBD1|TRBV5-1
TGCGCCAGCAGCGTGACAGGGGAACAGGGAGCTTTCTTT
CASSVTGEQGAFF
>TRBJ2-1|.|TRBV9
TGTGCCAGCAGCCCGTGGGACACTTACAATGAGCAGTTCTTC
CASSPWDTYNEQFF
>TRBJ1-1|.|TRBV2
TGTGCCAGTCTTAGGGCCCCAAGGGGCACTGAAGCTTTCTTT
CASLRAPRGTEAFF
>TRBJ1-1|.|TRBV5-4
TGTGCCAGCAGCTTGAGTGGTGTCCAGGGAGCTTTCTTT
CASSLSGVQGAFF
>TRBJ1-3|TRBD1|TRBV7-2
TGTGCCAGCAGCTTAGAGGGACAGCTCTCTGGAAACACCATATATTTT
CASSLEGQLSGNTIYF
>TRBJ1-1|.|TRBV4-3
TGCGCCAGCAGCCAAGAAGGTTACGGGAGCACTGAAGCTTTCTTT
CASSQEGYGSTEAFF
>TRBJ2-1|.|TRBV7-9
TGTGCCAGCAGCTCGCTACAGGGTGGCAATGAGCAGTTCTTC
CASSSLQGGNEQFF
>TRBJ1-5|TRBD1|TRBV6-5
TGTGCCAGCAGGCCGACAGGGGCCAACAATCAGCCCCAGCATTTT
CASRPTGANNQPQHF
>TRBJ2-1|.|TRBV6-6
TGTGCCAGCAGTTGGACTACGTCTGAGCAGTTCTTC
CASSWTTSEQFF
>TRBJ1-2|TRBD1|TRBV28
TGTGCCAGCAGTTCCCCATCCTTCGGGACAGACTATGGCTACACCTTC
CASSSPSFGTDYGYTF
>TRBJ2-5|.|TRBV2
TGTGCCAGCGTCTCCGGGCAAGAGACCCAGTACTTC
CASVSGQETQYF
>TRBJ1-1|TRBD1|TRBV7-2
TGTGCCAGCAGCTTATCCAGGACAGGGGGCAATGAAGCTTTCTTT
CASSLSRTGGNEAFF
>TRBJ1-2|.|TRBV6-4
TGTGCCAGCAGTGACGGCCCTGGGGCTTATGGCTACACCTTC
CASSDGPGAYGYTF
>TRBJ2-1|TRBD2|TRBV7-8
TGTGCCAGCAGCTTTTTGGCGGGAGGGCCTGGTGAGCAGTTCTTC
CASSFLAGGPGEQFF
>TRBJ1-2|.|TRBV19
TGTGCCAGTAGTCCAAGCTTCGGGGCTAACTATGGCTACACCTTC
CASSPSFGANYGYTF
>TRBJ2-3|TRBD2|TRBV11-2
TGTGCCAGCAGCTTAGAAGCGGGGCCCCCCTACGCGCAGTATTTT
CASSLEAGPPYAQYF
>TRBJ1-2|.|TRBV6-1
TGTGCCAGCAGCAAGCGGGGCAGGCATGGCTACACCTTC
CASSKRGRHGYTF
>TRBJ1-1|TRBD1|TRBV10-2
TGCGCCAGCAGCTCGGGACAGTTGAACACTGAAGCTTTCTTT
CASSSGQLNTEAFF
>TRBJ2-3|.|TRBV10-3
TGTGCCATCAGTGCAAAGACAGGCAACACAGATACGCAGTATTTT
CAISAKTGNTDTQYF
>TRBJ1-2|TRBD1|TRBV5-6
TGTGCCAGCAGCTGGGGACAGCTAGGGGACTATGGCTACACCTTC
CASSWGQLGDYGYTF
>TRBJ1-3|.|TRBV4-1
TGCGCCAGCAGCCACCAGCGAAACTCTGGAAACACCATATATTTT
CASSHQRNSGNTIYF
>TRBJ1-5|TRBD1|TRBV7-2
TGTGCCAGCAGCTTCACAGGGGGTCTGAATCAGCCCCAGCATTTT
CASSFTGGLNQPQHF
>TRBJ2-1|TRBD2|TRBV5-6
TGTGCCAGCAGCCCTGGACTAGCGGGGGGAAATGAGCAGTTCTTC
CASSPGLAGGNEQFF
>TRBJ2-5|TRBD1|TRBV11-3
TGTGCCAGCAGCGGGGACAGGGGAGAGACCCAGTACTTC
CASSGDRGETQYF
>TRBJ2-5|TRBD2|TRBV5-1
TGCGCCAGCAGCTTGTTGGGAGGGGAGACCCAGTACTTC
CASSLLGGETQYF
>TRBJ1-3|.|TRBV7-2
TGTGCCAGCAGCTCCCAGGGAAACACCATATATTTT
CASSSQGNTIYF
>TRBJ1-6|TRBD1|TRBV18
TGTGCCAGCTCACCAAGTTCGTCGGACAGGTCTTCACCCCTCCACTTT
CASSPSSSDRSSPLHF
>TRBJ1-5|TRBD1|TRBV18
TGTGCCAGCTCACTTACAGGGGAGAGTCAGCCCCAGCATTTT
CASSLTGESQPQHF
>TRBJ2-7|.|TRBV29-1
TGCAGCGTCCGAACAGAGCCTTACGAGCAGTACTTC
CSVRTEPYEQYF
>TRBJ1-4|TRBD1|TRBV19
TGTGCCAGTAGTCGAGACAGGGTTTTCGAAAAACTGTTTTTT
CASSRDRVFEKLFF
>TRBJ2-1|TRBD1|TRBV5-1
TGCGCCAGCAGCCCCCGGGACAGGGAAGGTGGGGAGCAGTTCTTC
CASSPRDREGGEQFF
>TRBJ2-1|TRBD2|TRBV19
TGTGCCAGTAGGGCGCGGGAGACTGAACGCAATGAGCAGTTCTTC
CASRARETERNEQFF